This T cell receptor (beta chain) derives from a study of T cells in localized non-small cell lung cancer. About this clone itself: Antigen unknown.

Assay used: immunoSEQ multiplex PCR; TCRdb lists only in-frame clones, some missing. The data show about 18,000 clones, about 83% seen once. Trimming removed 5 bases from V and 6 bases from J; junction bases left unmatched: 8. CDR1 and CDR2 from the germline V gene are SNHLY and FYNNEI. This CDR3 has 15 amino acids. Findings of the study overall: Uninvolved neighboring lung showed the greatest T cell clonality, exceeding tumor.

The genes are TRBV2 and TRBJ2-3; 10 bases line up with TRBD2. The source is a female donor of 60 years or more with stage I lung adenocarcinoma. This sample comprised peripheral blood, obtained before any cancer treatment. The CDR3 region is CASSRVAGGSDTQYF. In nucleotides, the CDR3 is TGTGCCAGCAGTCGAGTAGCGGGGGGCTCGGATACGCAGTATTTT.